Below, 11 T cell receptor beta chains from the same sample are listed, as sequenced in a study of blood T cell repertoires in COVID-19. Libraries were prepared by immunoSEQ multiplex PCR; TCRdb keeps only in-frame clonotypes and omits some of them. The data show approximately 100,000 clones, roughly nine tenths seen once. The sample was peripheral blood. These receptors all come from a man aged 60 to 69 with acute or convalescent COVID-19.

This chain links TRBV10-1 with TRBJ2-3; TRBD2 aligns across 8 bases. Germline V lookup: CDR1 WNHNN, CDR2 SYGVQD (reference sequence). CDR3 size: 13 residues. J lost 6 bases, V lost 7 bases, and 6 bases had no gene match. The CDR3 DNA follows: TGCGCCAGCATCCGGGAGGGCGTTGATACGCAGTATTTT. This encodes CASIREGVDTQYF.

Here the CDR3 reads CAGRLADITDTQYF. CDR3 DNA: TGTGCCGGGAGACTAGCCGATATCACAGATACGCAGTATTTT. The J gene is TRBJ2-3, the V gene TRBV6-5; TRBD2 aligns across 7 bases. V lost 11 bases and J lost 2; bases outside the gene matches: 10. Germline V gene lookup returns CDR1 MNHEY and CDR2 SVGAGI. The CDR3 sequence is 14 residues long.

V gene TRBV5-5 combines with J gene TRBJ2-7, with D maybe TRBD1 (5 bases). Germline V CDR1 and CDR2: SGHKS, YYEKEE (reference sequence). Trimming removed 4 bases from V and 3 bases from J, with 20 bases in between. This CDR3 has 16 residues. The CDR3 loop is CASSHVRQFRSYEQYF. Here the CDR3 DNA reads TGTGCCAGCAGCCACGTAAGACAGTTCCGCAGCTACGAGCAGTACTTC.

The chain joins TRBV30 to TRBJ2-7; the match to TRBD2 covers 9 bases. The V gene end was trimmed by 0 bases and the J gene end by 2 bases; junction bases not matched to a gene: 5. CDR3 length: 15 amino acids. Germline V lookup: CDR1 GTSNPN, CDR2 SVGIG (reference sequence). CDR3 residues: CAWSVGSGGTYEQYV. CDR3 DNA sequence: TGTGCCTGGAGTGTCGGTAGCGGGGGAACCTACGAGCAGTACGTC.

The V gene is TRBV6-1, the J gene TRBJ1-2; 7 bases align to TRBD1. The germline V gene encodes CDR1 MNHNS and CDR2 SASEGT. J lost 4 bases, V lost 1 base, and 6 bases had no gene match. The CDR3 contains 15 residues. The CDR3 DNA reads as TGTGCCAGCAGTGAAGGGGGCGGGACAGCCTATGGCTACACCTTC. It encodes CASSEGGGTAYGYTF.

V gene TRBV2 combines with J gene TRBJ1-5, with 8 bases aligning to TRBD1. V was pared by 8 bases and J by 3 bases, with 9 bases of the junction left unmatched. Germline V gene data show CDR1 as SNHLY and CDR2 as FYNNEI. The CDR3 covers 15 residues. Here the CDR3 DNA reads TGTGCCAGCCGACTGGACAGGGCCTACAATCAGCCCCAGCATTTT. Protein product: CASRLDRAYNQPQHF.

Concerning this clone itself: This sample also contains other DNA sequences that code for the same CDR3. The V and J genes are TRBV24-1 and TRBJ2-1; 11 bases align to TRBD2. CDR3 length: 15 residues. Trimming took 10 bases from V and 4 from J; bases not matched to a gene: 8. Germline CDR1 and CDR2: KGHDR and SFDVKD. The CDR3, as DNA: TGTGCCACATCCTCCGGGACTAGCGGATACAATGAGCAGTTCTTC. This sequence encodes CATSSGTSGYNEQFF.

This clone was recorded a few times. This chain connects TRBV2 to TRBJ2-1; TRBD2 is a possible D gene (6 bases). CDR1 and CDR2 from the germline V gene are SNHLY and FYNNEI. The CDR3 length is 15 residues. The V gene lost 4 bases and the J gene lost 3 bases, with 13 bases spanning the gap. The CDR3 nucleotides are TGTGCCAGCAGTGCGACGGGAGCCAACTACAATGAGCAGTTCTTC. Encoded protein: CASSATGANYNEQFF.

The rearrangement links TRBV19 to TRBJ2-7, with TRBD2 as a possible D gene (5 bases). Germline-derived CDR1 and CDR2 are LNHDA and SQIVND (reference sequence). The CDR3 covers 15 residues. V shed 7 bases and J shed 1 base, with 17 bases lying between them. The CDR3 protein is CASKFGLDGSYEQYF. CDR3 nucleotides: TGTGCCAGTAAATTTGGACTGGACGGATCCTACGAGCAGTACTTC.

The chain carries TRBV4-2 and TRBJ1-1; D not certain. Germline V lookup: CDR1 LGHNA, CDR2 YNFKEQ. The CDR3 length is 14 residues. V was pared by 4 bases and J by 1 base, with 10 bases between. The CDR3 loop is CASSPRHSNTEAFF. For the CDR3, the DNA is TGTGCCAGCAGCCCTCGACACTCGAACACTGAAGCTTTCTTT.

CDR3 DNA sequence: TGTGCCAGCAGTCCAGGGACAGGGAGAACTGGGGCCAACGTCCTGACTTTC. It yields the protein CASSPGTGRTGANVLTF. This chain connects TRBV2 to TRBJ2-6; the match to TRBD1 covers 9 bases. CDR3 size: 17 residues. V was clipped by 5 bases and J by 2 bases; unmatched bases: 7. Looked up from germline, CDR1 is SNHLY and CDR2 is FYNNEI.